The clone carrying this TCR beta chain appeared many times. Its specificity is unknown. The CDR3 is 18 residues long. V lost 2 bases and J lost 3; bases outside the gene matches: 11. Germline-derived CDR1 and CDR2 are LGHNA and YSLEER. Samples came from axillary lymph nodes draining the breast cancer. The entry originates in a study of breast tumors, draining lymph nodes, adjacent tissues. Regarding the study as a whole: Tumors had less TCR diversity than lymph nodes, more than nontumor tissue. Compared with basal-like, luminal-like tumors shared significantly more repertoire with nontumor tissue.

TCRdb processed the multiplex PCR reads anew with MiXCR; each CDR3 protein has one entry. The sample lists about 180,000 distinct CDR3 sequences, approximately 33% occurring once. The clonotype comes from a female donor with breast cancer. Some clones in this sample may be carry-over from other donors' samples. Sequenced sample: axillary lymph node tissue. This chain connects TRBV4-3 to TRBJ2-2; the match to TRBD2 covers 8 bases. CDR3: CASSQLLDGGRYTGELFF. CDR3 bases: TGCGCCAGCAGCCAACTTCTTGACGGCGGGAGGTACACCGGGGAGCTGTTTTTT.